This T cell receptor beta chain was sequenced during a study of T-cell reconstitution after alpha-beta-depleted transplantation in children. Study outcomes and limitations: By about two months after transplant, alpha-beta T cells reportedly arose from several hundred graft clones that had expanded. T-cell numbers and diversity one year post-transplant derived largely from freshly generated T cells.

In its sample, this clonotype was seen a few times. Its antigen remains unidentified. This CDR3 is 16 amino acids long. The germline V gene encodes CDR1 SGHVS and CDR2 FQNEAQ. Unmatched junction bases numbered 8, after V lost 5 bases and J lost 1 base. A TCRbeta library incorporating unique molecular identifiers was prepared. From the PCR reads, TCRdb called clonotypes with MiXCR, one entry per CDR3 protein. The table shows almost 600,000 distinct CDR3 sequences, with over 25% occurring only once. This chain links TRBV7-8 with TRBJ1-1, with TRBD1 matching 9 bases. This specimen consisted of PBMCs, obtained before TCRalphabeta/CD19-depleted stem cell transplant. This clonotype was sampled from a boy less than two years old with Wiskott-Aldrich syndrome, due to receive a stem cell transplant. For the CDR3, the DNA is TGTGCCAGCAGCCTAGGGACAGGGAGGTCGAACACTGAAGCTTTCTTT. Its protein product is CASSLGTGRSNTEAFF.